This record covers a single TCR beta chain. Its antigen is not known. The record originates from a study of cytomegalovirus exposure and HLA in healthy donors. Study-level background: Earlier sequencing of 150 million to 200 million T cells yielded around 100 million unique TCR beta sequences.

Study-level findings and limits: Information on immune exposure was restricted to one variable (CMV serostatus). Among CMV-associated TCR beta chains, most appeared HLA-restricted in a later analysis. A later analysis found common viral pathogens apparently linked to several of the most significant clusters.

After removal of 6 bases from V and 6 bases from J, the junction contained 12 bases not matched to a gene. Germline V lookup: CDR1 SNHLY, CDR2 FYNNEI. This CDR3 comprises 16 residues. A multiplex PCR was run with 60 Vbeta primers and 13 Jbeta primers. Sequencing was performed with immunoSEQ multiplex PCR; in TCRdb, only in-frame clones are kept and a portion is missing. The sample carries 100,000 or so clones, about 62% recorded once. The clonotype comes from a human donor in good health. V is TRBV2 and J is TRBJ2-1; 9 positions agree with TRBD2. The sample was PBMCs. The CDR3 region is CASSDRTGLASNEQFF. CDR3 in DNA: TGTGCCAGCAGCGATCGTACGGGACTAGCTAGCAATGAGCAGTTCTTC.